This is a list of T cell receptor beta chains from one sample in a study of T cell responses to AZD1222 COVID-19 vaccine. Clones were sequenced by immunoSEQ multiplex PCR, and TCRdb holds only the in-frame ones, with some missing. The sample yields fewer than 130,000 clones, about 88% seen once. Sequencing was performed on peripheral blood, taken on day 0 of AZD1222 vaccination. These receptors all stem from an adult in good health. The CDR3 runs from the conserved cysteine through the conserved F or W. D genes are given only for firm matches. Rows may omit the clone size; those that give it use once, few, many or a size class.

d_call	v_call	clone_size	j_call	cdr3_nt	cdr3_aa
-	TRBV9	-	TRBJ1-1	TGTGCCAGCAGCGTAGGCCAGGGCTGGAACACTGAAGCTTTCTTT	CASSVGQGWNTEAFF
TRBD2	TRBV28	few	TRBJ2-2	TGTGCCAGCAGGTCTAGCGGGGAGTCGGGCGGGGAGCTGTTTTTT	CASRSSGESGGELFF
-	TRBV2	-	TRBJ1-4	TGTGCCAGCAGCTCAGCGAATAATGAAAAACTGTTTTTT	CASSSANNEKLFF
-	TRBV27	-	TRBJ2-7	TGTGCCAGCAGTTTGCAGGGTCCCTACGAGCAGTACTTC	CASSLQGPYEQYF
-	TRBV6-5	-	TRBJ1-2	TGTGCCAGCAGGGGGAACTATGGCTACACCTTC	CASRGNYGYTF
-	TRBV21-1	-	TRBJ2-7	TGTGCCAGCAGCAAGGTCGGCTCCTACGAGCAGTACTTC	CASSKVGSYEQYF
-	TRBV10-3	-	TRBJ2-7	TGTGCCATCACCCCGGACGAGGACTACGAGCAGTACTTC	CAITPDEDYEQYF
-	TRBV9	-	TRBJ2-3	TGTGCCAGCAGCGTAGGGCAGGGTGGGGATACGCAGTATTTT	CASSVGQGGDTQYF
-	TRBV28	-	TRBJ1-5	TGTGCCAGCAGTTTTGGGTCGACTAGCAATCAGCCCCAGCATTTT	CASSFGSTSNQPQHF
-	TRBV27	-	TRBJ1-4	TGTGCCAGCAGTTCCAGGGGAGCCTATGAAAAACTGTTTTTT	CASSSRGAYEKLFF
TRBD1	TRBV2	-	TRBJ2-6	TGTGCCAGCAGACCGGGACAGGGGTCTGGGGCCAACGTCCTGACTTTC	CASRPGQGSGANVLTF
TRBD1	TRBV3-1/TRBV3-2	-	TRBJ2-4	TGTGCCAGCAGCCAGAGGGACAGCAGCTTCCAAACCATAGCCAAAAACATTCAGTACTTC	CASSQRDSSFQTIAKNIQYF
-	TRBV20-1	-	TRBJ1-1	TGCAGTGGGCTCAGGAACACTGAAGCTTTCTTT	CSGLRNTEAFF
-	TRBV4-1	-	TRBJ2-6	TGCGCCAGCAGCCAAGAGGGGTGGTCTGGGGCCAACGTCCTGACTTTC	CASSQEGWSGANVLTF
-	TRBV9	once	TRBJ1-1	TGTGCCAGCAGCACTGACGGAGCAATTAAGAACACTGAAGCTTTCTTT	CASSTDGAIKNTEAFF
-	TRBV6-5	-	TRBJ1-3	TGTGCCAGCACCCCCTCCACAGGCGGAAACACCATATATTTT	CASTPSTGGNTIYF
-	TRBV11-3	once	TRBJ2-2	TGTGCCAGCAGCTTGTACAGGGACGCCGGGGAGCTGTTTTTT	CASSLYRDAGELFF
-	TRBV19	-	TRBJ1-2	TGTGCCAGTAGTATCGTCCAGGGGTATGGCTACACCTTC	CASSIVQGYGYTF
TRBD2	TRBV7-6	-	TRBJ2-1	TGTGCCAGCAGCTTAGAAGAGCGGGAGATGGGGAATGAGCAGTTCTTC	CASSLEEREMGNEQFF
TRBD2	TRBV6-5	-	TRBJ2-7	TGTGCCAGCAGGGGGACTAGCGGGTTTTACGAGCAGTACTTC	CASRGTSGFYEQYF
-	TRBV11-2	-	TRBJ1-2	TGTGCCAGCAGCTGGGGGCCTCTGCCGGCGGATGGCTACACCTTC	CASSWGPLPADGYTF
TRBD1	TRBV6-2/TRBV6-3	-	TRBJ2-7	TGTGCCAGCAGTTCCTTGGACAGGGGCCACGAGCAGTACTTC	CASSSLDRGHEQYF
-	TRBV21-1	-	TRBJ2-5	TGTGCCAGCAGCAAAGCTTGGAGGGGGGGTAACCAAGAGACCCAGTACTTC	CASSKAWRGGNQETQYF
TRBD1	TRBV2	-	TRBJ1-5	TGTGCCAGCAGCCCTCCAGGGGGTAATCAGCCCCAGCATTTT	CASSPPGGNQPQHF
-	TRBV5-8	-	TRBJ1-3	TGTGCCAGCAGCTTGGGGGGGCACGGAAACACCATATATTTT	CASSLGGHGNTIYF